This T cell receptor (beta chain) was observed in a study of early T cells in non-severe SARS-CoV-2 infection. The CDR3 consists of 14 residues. Germline V gene lookup returns CDR1 MDHEN and CDR2 SYDVKM. With regard to this clonotype: The junction differs from germline at one of its ends, possibly a read error.

From the 5' RACE reads, TCRdb called clonotypes with MiXCR, one entry per CDR3 protein. The data hold fewer than 120,000 distinct CDR3 sequences, with 10% to 15% observed a single time. The rearrangement joins TRBV28 to TRBJ2-4; possibly TRBD2 for D (6 bases). The sample in question was whole blood, obtained at baseline. This sequence was found in an adult who was a healthcare worker with PCR-confirmed SARS-CoV-2 infection or an uninfected control (not recorded which). DNA of the CDR3: TGTGCCAGCAGTTTAGCGGGGCCCAAAAACATTCAGCACTTC. The encoded protein is CASSLAGPKNIQHF.